These 14 T cell receptor beta chains originate from one sample sequenced in a study of T cell responses to AZD1222 COVID-19 vaccine. Repertoires were generated with immunoSEQ multiplex PCR, while TCRdb's copy carries only in-frame clones and drops some. The sample yields 75,000 to 100,000 clones, roughly 90% seen once. The sequencing used peripheral blood, collected on day 0 of AZD1222 vaccination. The source is an adult in good health.

The chain has TRBV27 and TRBJ1-5, with no clear D. The CDR3 covers 17 residues. V lost 6 bases and J 0 bases, leaving 18 bases between the germline ends. Germline-derived CDR1 and CDR2 are MNHEY and SMNVEV (reference sequence). CDR3 loop: CASSPRAPPNSNQPQHF. Here the CDR3 DNA reads TGTGCCAGCAGCCCACGGGCCCCGCCAAATAGCAATCAGCCCCAGCATTTT.

In its sample, this clone was seen once. The CDR3 nucleotides read TGTGCCAGCAGCCCACCAGGGGTCAAAAACATTCAGTACTTC. Protein sequence: CASSPPGVKNIQYF. The rearrangement joins TRBV7-2 to TRBJ2-4; D might be TRBD1 (6 bases). Germline assignment: CDR1 SGHTA and CDR2 FQGNSA. The CDR3 is made up of 14 amino acids. V lost 5 bases and J 3 bases, leaving 11 bases between the germline ends.

The rearrangement uses TRBV28 and TRBJ2-7, with 10 bases identical to TRBD2. Germline CDR1 reads MDHEN; CDR2 reads SYDVKM. CDR3 length equals 15 residues. With 1 base clipped from V and 0 bases from J, the junction kept 0 bases outside the gene matches. CDR3 in amino acids: CASSLSSGGSYEQYF. The CDR3 nucleotides are TGTGCCAGCAGTTTATCTAGCGGGGGCTCCTACGAGCAGTACTTC. The full variable domain, its missing parts supplied by reference TRBV28 and TRBJ2-7, is DVKVTQSSRYLVKRTGEKVFLECVQDMDHENMFWYRQDPGLGLRLIYFSYDVKMKEKGDIPEGYSVSREKKERFSLILESASTNQTSMYLCASSLSSGGSYEQYFGPGTRLTVT.

This clone has just one count. The chain combines TRBV10-3 with TRBJ1-6; 8 nucleotides agree with TRBD1. This CDR3 contains 16 residues. V lost 3 bases, J lost 13 bases, and 14 bases stayed unmatched. Germline V gives CDR1 ENHRY, CDR2 SYGVKD. CDR3 sequence reads: CAISELDRGTGGPLHF. As DNA, the CDR3 is TGTGCCATCAGTGAATTAGACAGGGGTACCGGAGGGCCCCTCCACTTT.

The genes are TRBV2 and TRBJ2-3, with TRBD1 matching over 7 bases. The CDR3 sequence is 14 residues long. The V segment lost 6 bases and the J segment 1 base; nucleotides outside the gene matches: 4. The germline CDR1 and CDR2 sequences are SNHLY and FYNNEI. This CDR3 reads CASSGTGGTDTQYF. The CDR3 nucleotides read TGTGCCAGCAGCGGAACAGGGGGCACAGATACGCAGTATTTT.

This sequence joins TRBV27 and TRBJ2-5; 10 bases map to TRBD2. The CDR3 totals 15 residues. V gave up 5 bases and J gave up 6 bases; unmatched junction bases: 9. Per germline, CDR1 MNHEY and CDR2 SMNVEV (reference sequence). As DNA, the CDR3 is TGTGCCAGCAGTCTTTCCGGGACTAGCGTGAAGACCCAGTACTTC. It yields the protein CASSLSGTSVKTQYF.

V is TRBV6-5 and J is TRBJ2-2; D is possibly TRBD1 or TRBD2 (6 bases each). V lost 8 bases, J lost 1 base, and 11 bases lay in between. The CDR3 is 14 residues long. Germline assignment: CDR1 MNHEY and CDR2 SVGAGI. This CDR3 is CASGGQGNTGELFF. CDR3 coding DNA: TGTGCCAGCGGGGGGCAGGGGAACACCGGGGAGCTGTTTTTT.

The chain combines TRBV18 with TRBJ2-2; TRBD1 might be the D (5 bases). V gave up 2 bases and J gave up 7 bases, with 17 bases separating them. The CDR3 runs to 16 residues. Germline V gene sequence: CDR1 KGHSH, CDR2 LQKENI. The CDR3 DNA reads as TGTGCCAGCTCACCATATTCACAGGTGGACATCGGGGAGCTGTTTTTT. This sequence encodes CASSPYSQVDIGELFF. The full variable domain, completed using reference TRBV18 and TRBJ2-2, is NAGVMQNPRHLVRRRGQEARLRCSPMKGHSHVYWYRQLPEEGLKFMVYLQKENIIDESGMPKERFSAEFPKEGPSILRIQQVVRGDSAAYFCASSPYSQVDIGELFFGEGSRLTVL.

The chain joins TRBV3-1 (or the pseudogene TRBV3-2) to TRBJ2-7; possibly TRBD2 for D (5 bases). From germline, CDR1 is LGHDT and CDR2 YNNKEL (reference sequence). Trimming pared 0 bases from V and 5 bases from J, leaving 20 bases between. CDR3 length equals 17 residues. CDR3 region: CASSQEQTSKLGNEQYF. The CDR3 nucleotides read TGTGCCAGCAGCCAAGAACAAACTAGTAAATTAGGAAACGAGCAGTACTTC.

CDR3 loop: CASGRAYQETQYF. The CDR3 DNA sequence: TGTGCCAGCGGCAGGGCCTATCAGGAGACCCAGTACTTC. The V and J genes are TRBV19 and TRBJ2-5; D possibly corresponds to TRBD1 (5 bases). The germline CDR1 and CDR2 sequences are LNHDA and SQIVND (reference sequence). V was cut by 9 bases and J by 5 bases, with 16 bases left in between. CDR3 size: 13 residues. The whole variable domain, remainder taken from reference TRBV19 and TRBJ2-5, is DGGITQSPKYLFRKEGQNVTLSCEQNLNHDAMYWYRQDPGQGLRLIYYSQIVNDFQKGDIAEGYSVSREKKESFPLTVTSAQKNPTAFYLCASGRAYQETQYFGPGTRLLVL.

The chain joins TRBV3-1 (or the pseudogene TRBV3-2) to TRBJ2-2; 7 bases map to TRBD2. The CDR3 runs to 16 residues. The V gene's germline CDR1 is LGHDT and CDR2 YNNKEL (reference sequence). With V trimmed by 2 bases and J by 0 bases, 3 bases remained unmatched. The chain's CDR3 is CASSQFGRSNTGELFF. Here the CDR3 DNA reads TGTGCCAGCAGCCAATTCGGGAGGTCGAACACCGGGGAGCTGTTTTTT.

The chain joins TRBV6-2 or TRBV6-3 to TRBJ2-5; 11 nucleotides line up with TRBD2. This CDR3 contains 14 residues. Germline assignment: CDR1 MNHEY and CDR2 SVGEGT. The J segment lost 4 bases and the V segment lost 2 bases, leaving 0 bases of the junction unmatched. In nucleotides, the CDR3 is TGTGCCAGCAGTTACACTAGCGGGAGAGAGACCCAGTACTTC. Translation: CASSYTSGRETQYF.

The genes are TRBV11-2 and TRBJ2-1; TRBD2 agrees at 12 bases. V trimming: 0 bases; J trimming: 4 bases; junction bases outside the gene matches: 1. The CDR3 runs 16 residues. Germline CDR1 and CDR2: SGHAT and FQNNGV. The CDR3: CASSLDLAGGYNEQFF. CDR3 DNA sequence: TGTGCCAGCAGCTTAGATCTAGCGGGAGGGTACAATGAGCAGTTCTTC.

V gene TRBV19 combines with J gene TRBJ2-1; unclear D gene. This CDR3 is 14 amino acids long. V was trimmed by 6 bases and J by 3 bases, leaving 12 bases between them. Germline lookup yields CDR1 LNHDA and CDR2 SQIVND (reference sequence). In DNA, the CDR3 is TGTGCCAGTAGCCCTCGGGCTAGCTACAATGAGCAGTTCTTC. This encodes CASSPRASYNEQFF.